This TCR beta chain was identified during a study of radiation and T cells in renal cell carcinoma. Here immunoSEQ multiplex PCR was the method, and the copy in TCRdb shows in-frame clones only, minus some. The sample includes about 95,000 clones, 86% of them seen just once. The CDR3 is 15 amino acids. Germline CDR1 is SGHTA and CDR2 is FQGTGA. The ends were cut back, 6 bases at V and 0 bases at J, with 12 bases in the middle. Time point given: baseline pretreatment blood. Noted treatment: 15 Gy SBRT to primary tumor, nephrectomy 4 weeks later. The source material was blood, sampled from a patient whose treatment included radiotherapy and nephrectomy. The V and J genes are TRBV7-3 and TRBJ2-4, with D unresolved. The receptor's source is a man in his forties or fifties with renal cell carcinoma. The CDR3 reads CASSPRFLAKNIQYF. The CDR3 DNA sequence: TGTGCCAGCAGTCCCAGGTTTTTAGCCAAAAACATTCAGTACTTC. The variable domain in full, completed from reference TRBV7-3 and TRBJ2-4, reads GAGVSQTPSNKVTEKGKYVELRCDPISGHTALYWYRQSLGQGPEFLIYFQGTGAADDSGLPNDRFFAVRPEGSVSTLKIQRTERGDSAVYLCASSPRFLAKNIQYFGAGTRLSVL.